This TCR beta chain was observed in a study of blood T cell repertoires in COVID-19. With V trimmed by 10 bases and J by 0 bases, 6 bases remained unmatched. Germline loops: CDR1 SGHTA, CDR2 FQGNSA. CDR3 size: 14 residues. In the original processing: Reference gene primers were amplified, and this amplification served to estimate nucleated cell counts. Produced via immunoSEQ multiplex PCR; TCRdb's table is partial and in-frame only. V, J and clone size were drawn from that table, and D and trimming were deduced from the DNA. The sample contains approximately 270,000 clones, 70% to 90% of which appear only once.

Sequencing was carried out using peripheral blood. This TCR came from a woman younger than 45 with COVID-19, enrolled during active disease. This chain connects TRBV7-2 to TRBJ2-1; 7 bases align to TRBD2. CDR3 sequence (DNA): TGTGCCACCCTAGCGGCGAGCTCCTACAATGAGCAGTTCTTC. Amino acid sequence: CATLAASSYNEQFF.